This is a list of T cell receptor beta chains from one sample in a study of T cells in Graves' hyperthyroidism and ophthalmopathy. TCRdb reprocessed the multiplex PCR reads with MiXCR, giving one entry per CDR3 protein. The repertoire consists of some 24,000 distinct CDR3 sequences, with roughly 49% occurring once and the leading ten covering roughly 26%. Material: blood. The receptors here all came from a woman aged 40 to 50 with Graves' hyperthyroidism that later progressed to Graves' ophthalmopathy. Both conserved end residues are part of each CDR3. Fields, in order: J gene, D gene, clone size, V gene, CDR3 protein, CDR3 DNA. A D gene is named only where the DNA matches it firmly. The size of a clone is reported for some rows only, either as once, few or many, or as a class for expanded clones.

TRBJ2-1	TRBD1	many	TRBV6-2/TRBV6-3	CASISGTGGVYNEQFF	TGTGCCAGCATTTCGGGGACAGGGGGGGTCTACAATGAGCAGTTCTTC
TRBJ2-2	.	.	TRBV2	CASSYGTNTGELFF	TGTGCCAGCAGTTACGGGACGAACACCGGGGAGCTGTTTTTT
TRBJ2-1	TRBD2	.	TRBV12-5	CASGNQGTSGVYNEQFF	TGTGCTAGTGGCAACCAGGGGACTAGCGGGGTATACAATGAGCAGTTCTTC
TRBJ1-1	TRBD1	many	TRBV20-1	CSARLRDRAAFF	TGCAGTGCTAGACTCCGGGACAGGGCCGCTTTCTTT
TRBJ2-2	.	.	TRBV20-1	CCASPDRVGELFF	TGCTGTGCCAGCCCGGATAGGGTCGGGGAGCTGTTTTTT
TRBJ2-7	.	.	TRBV2	CASSEAGSSYEQYF	TGTGCCAGCAGTGAGGCAGGATCCTCCTACGAGCAGTACTTC
TRBJ2-1	TRBD1	.	TRBV7-3	CASSSRTGAYNEQFF	TGTGCCAGCAGCTCCAGGACAGGGGCCTACAATGAGCAGTTCTTC
TRBJ2-6	TRBD2	medium-sized	TRBV15	CATSRSRLAGAEGANVLTF	TGTGCCACCAGCAGGTCAAGACTAGCGGGAGCGGAAGGGGCCAACGTCCTGACTTTC
TRBJ2-1	TRBD2	.	TRBV19	CASSGGDGGNEQFF	TGTGCCAGTAGTGGGGGGGACGGTGGGAATGAGCAGTTCTTC
TRBJ2-1	.	.	TRBV19	CASTGSYNEQFF	TGTGCCAGTACCGGGTCCTACAATGAGCAGTTCTTC
TRBJ2-1	TRBD2	.	TRBV12-3/TRBV12-4	CASSSRQRDNNERFF	TGTGCCAGCAGTTCCCGCCAGCGGGATAACAATGAACGGTTCTTC
TRBJ2-2	.	many	TRBV28	CASFGTNTGELFF	TGTGCCAGCTTTGGGACCAACACCGGGGAGCTGTTTTTT
TRBJ2-3	TRBD2	many	TRBV5-4	CASSRLAEADTQYF	TGTGCCAGCAGCCGACTAGCGGAGGCAGATACGCAGTATTTT
TRBJ1-2	.	.	TRBV29-1	CSVDERGYTF	TGCAGCGTTGACGAGCGCGGCTACACCTTC
TRBJ1-5	.	.	TRBV19	CASRRVGGNQPQHF	TGTGCCAGTAGGAGAGTCGGAGGCAATCAGCCCCAGCATTTT
TRBJ2-7	.	.	TRBV6-1	CASSERNLYEQYF	TGTGCCAGCAGTGAACGGAATCTCTACGAGCAGTACTTC
TRBJ2-7	TRBD2	.	TRBV20-1	CGATRTSVYEQYF	TGCGGTGCTACCAGGACTAGCGTCTACGAGCAGTACTTC
TRBJ1-2	.	.	TRBV11-2	CASSSTGVGYGCTF	.
TRBJ1-1	.	many	TRBV20-1	CSAFTGNTEAFF	TGCAGTGCTTTCACAGGGAACACTGAAGCTTTCTTT
TRBJ2-6	TRBD2	.	TRBV7-6	CASSHLGGSSGANVLTF	TGTGCCAGCAGCCATCTGGGCGGGAGTTCTGGGGCCAACGTCCTGACTTTC
TRBJ2-2	.	.	TRBV5-1	CASSFRSGVFNEQYFGPGTGELFF	.
TRBJ2-7	TRBD2	.	TRBV7-1	CASSPRTGGGYEQYF	TGTGCCAGCAGCCCTCGGACGGGAGGGGGGTACGAGCAGTACTTC
TRBJ2-7	.	medium-sized	TRBV5-1	CASSFNGGYEQYF	TGCGCCAGCAGCTTTAACGGGGGCTACGAGCAGTACTTC
TRBJ2-5	TRBD1	.	TRBV9	CASGAQGAYQPQYF	TGTGCCAGCGGCGCACAGGGGGCCTATCAGCCCCAGTACTTC
TRBJ2-1	TRBD2	.	TRBV20-1	CSASSGSKYEQFF	TGCAGTGCTAGCAGCGGGAGTAAGTATGAGCAGTTCTTC